This T cell receptor (beta chain) emerged from a study of identical twins. One entry per CDR3 protein results from TCRdb running MiXCR on the 5' RACE reads. The sample lists hundreds of thousands of distinct CDR3 sequences, around 7.5% seen once, with around 1.6% in the top ten. The ends were cut back, 5 bases at V and 2 bases at J, with 10 bases in the middle. Germline values: CDR1 DFQATT, CDR2 SNEGSKA (reference sequence). There are 13 residues in the CDR3. These data were likewise used in another study, on yellow fever vaccine responses in identical twins.

The gene calls are TRBV20-1 and TRBJ2-1, with D uncertain. Sequenced input: PBMCs. This clonotype originated in a woman under 30 in good health. In DNA form, the CDR3 reads TGCAGTGCTCATCACGGACCCTACAATGAGCAGTTCTTC. Encoded protein: CSAHHGPYNEQFF.